The T cell receptor beta chain described here comes from a study of blood T cell repertoires in COVID-19. With 7 bases removed from V and 5 bases from J, the gap between germline ends came to 7 bases. Germline V gene lookup returns CDR1 MNHEY and CDR2 SVGAGI. The CDR3 has 11 amino acids. Data came from immunoSEQ multiplex PCR; TCRdb stores just in-frame clones and leaves some out. Of approximately 490,000 clones listed, about 90% are singletons. Clinical history as reported by participants underpinned cohort assignment. Two negative PCRs, clearance, or symptom resolution were required of recovered Cohort 3 donors.

The chain combines TRBV6-5 with TRBJ2-3; no reliable D call. This TCR derives from a woman under 30 who had recovered from COVID-19. Sequenced: PBMCs or T cells enriched from blood (not recorded which). This CDR3 reads CASTTQDTQYF. In DNA, the CDR3 is TGTGCCAGCACCACTCAAGATACGCAGTATTTT.